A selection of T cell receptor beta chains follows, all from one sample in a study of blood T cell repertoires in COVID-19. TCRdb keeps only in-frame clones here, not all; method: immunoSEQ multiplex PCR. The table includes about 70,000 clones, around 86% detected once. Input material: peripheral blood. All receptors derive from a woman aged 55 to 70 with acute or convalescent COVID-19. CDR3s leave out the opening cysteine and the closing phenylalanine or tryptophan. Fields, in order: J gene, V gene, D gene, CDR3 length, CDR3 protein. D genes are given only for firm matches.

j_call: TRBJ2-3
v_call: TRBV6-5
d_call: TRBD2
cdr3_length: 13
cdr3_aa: ASNGRLAGGDTQY

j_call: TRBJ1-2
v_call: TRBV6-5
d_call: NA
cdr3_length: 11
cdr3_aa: ASRGWGDDGYT

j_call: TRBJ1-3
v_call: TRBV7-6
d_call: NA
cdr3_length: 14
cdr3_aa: ASSLAGSLSGNTIY

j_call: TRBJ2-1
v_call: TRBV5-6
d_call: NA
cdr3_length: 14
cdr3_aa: ASSLFHSSSYNEQF

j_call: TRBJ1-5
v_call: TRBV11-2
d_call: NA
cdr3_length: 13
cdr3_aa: ASSLATGSDQPQH

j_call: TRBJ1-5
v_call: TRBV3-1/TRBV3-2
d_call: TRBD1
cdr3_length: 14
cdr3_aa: ASSQQGQGINQPQH

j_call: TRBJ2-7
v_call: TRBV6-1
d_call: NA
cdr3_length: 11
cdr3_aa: ASSETQGREQY

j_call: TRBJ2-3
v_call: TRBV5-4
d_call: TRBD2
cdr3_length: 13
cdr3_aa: ASSLGSGGQYTQY

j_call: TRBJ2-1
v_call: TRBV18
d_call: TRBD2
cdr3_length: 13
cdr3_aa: ASSPPSGGGNEQF

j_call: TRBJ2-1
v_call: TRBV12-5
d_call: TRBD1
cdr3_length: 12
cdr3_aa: ASGRDRVGDEQF

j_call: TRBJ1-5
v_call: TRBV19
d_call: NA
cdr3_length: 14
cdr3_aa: ASKGGLGLSNQPQH

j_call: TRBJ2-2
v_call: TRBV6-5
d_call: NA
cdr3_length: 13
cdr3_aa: ASSYRAGVAGELF

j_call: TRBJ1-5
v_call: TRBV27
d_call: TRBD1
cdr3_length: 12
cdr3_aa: ASALRTGSQPQH

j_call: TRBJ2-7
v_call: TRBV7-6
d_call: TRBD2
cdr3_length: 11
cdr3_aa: ASSPTSGMEQY

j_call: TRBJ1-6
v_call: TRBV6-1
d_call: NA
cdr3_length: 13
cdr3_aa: ASSEGGQTLSPLH

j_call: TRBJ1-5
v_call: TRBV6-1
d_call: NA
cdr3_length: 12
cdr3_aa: ASSTQGLNQPQH

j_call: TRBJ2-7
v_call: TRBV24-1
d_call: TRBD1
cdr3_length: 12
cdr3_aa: ATSAGTGPYEQY

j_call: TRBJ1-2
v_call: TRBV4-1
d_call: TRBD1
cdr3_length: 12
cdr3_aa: ASSQDGGQIGYT

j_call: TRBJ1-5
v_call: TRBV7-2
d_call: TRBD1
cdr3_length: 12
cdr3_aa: ASSSQGVGQPQH

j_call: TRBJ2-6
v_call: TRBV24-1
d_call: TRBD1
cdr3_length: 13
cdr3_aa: ATSATGPGANVLT

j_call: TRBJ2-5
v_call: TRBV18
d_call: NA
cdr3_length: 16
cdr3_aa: ASSPLLIRGGDQETQY

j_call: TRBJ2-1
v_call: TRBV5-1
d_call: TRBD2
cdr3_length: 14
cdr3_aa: ASSQAELAGVYEQF

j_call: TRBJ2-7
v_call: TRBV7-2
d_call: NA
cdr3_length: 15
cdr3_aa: ASSSQGDTGYSYEQY

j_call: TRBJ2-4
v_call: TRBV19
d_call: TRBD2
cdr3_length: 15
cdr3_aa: ASSIGSSGSSGNIQY

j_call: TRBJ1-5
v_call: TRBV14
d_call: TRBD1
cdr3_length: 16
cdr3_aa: ASSQDDHGTGKSQPQH

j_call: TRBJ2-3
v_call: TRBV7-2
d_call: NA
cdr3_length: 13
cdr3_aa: ASSLAAGRSDTQY

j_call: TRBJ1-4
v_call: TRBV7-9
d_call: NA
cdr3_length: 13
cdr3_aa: ASSFGGVGNEKLF

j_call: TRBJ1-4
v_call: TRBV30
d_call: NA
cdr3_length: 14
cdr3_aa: AWSVRGGLTNEKLF

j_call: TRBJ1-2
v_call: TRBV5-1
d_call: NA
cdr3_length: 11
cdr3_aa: ASSFEGNYGYT

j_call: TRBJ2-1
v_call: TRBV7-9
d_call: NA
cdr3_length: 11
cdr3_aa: ASSPKSFSEQF

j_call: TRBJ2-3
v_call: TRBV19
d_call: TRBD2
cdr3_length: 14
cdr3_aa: ASSIGTSGSTDTQY

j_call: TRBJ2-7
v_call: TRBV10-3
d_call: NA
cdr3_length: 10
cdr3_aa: AISSEGYEQY

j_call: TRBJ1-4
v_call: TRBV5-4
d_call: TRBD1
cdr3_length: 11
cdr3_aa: ASGGQGDEKLF

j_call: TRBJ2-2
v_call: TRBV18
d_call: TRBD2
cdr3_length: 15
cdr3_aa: ASSPPSLAENTGELF

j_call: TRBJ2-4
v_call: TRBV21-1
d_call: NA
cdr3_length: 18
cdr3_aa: ASSKPRWTSGGLAKNIQY

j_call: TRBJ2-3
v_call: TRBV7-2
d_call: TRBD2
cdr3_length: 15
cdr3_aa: ASSLPTSGRRTDTQY

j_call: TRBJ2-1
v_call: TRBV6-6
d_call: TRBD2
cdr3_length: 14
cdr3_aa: ASSYVLARRVNEQF

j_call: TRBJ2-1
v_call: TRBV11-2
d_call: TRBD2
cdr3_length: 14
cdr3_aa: ASSSGVQRGYNEQF

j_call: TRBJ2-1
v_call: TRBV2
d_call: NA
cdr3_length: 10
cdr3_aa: ASSEGGGKQF

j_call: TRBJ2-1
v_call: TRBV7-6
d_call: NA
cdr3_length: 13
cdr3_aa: ASSNRQSSYNEQF

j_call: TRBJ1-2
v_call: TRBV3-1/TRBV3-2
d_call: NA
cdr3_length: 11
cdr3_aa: ASSNEGVGGYT

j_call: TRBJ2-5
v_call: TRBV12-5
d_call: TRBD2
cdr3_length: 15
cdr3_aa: ASGSGGRDYKVVTQY